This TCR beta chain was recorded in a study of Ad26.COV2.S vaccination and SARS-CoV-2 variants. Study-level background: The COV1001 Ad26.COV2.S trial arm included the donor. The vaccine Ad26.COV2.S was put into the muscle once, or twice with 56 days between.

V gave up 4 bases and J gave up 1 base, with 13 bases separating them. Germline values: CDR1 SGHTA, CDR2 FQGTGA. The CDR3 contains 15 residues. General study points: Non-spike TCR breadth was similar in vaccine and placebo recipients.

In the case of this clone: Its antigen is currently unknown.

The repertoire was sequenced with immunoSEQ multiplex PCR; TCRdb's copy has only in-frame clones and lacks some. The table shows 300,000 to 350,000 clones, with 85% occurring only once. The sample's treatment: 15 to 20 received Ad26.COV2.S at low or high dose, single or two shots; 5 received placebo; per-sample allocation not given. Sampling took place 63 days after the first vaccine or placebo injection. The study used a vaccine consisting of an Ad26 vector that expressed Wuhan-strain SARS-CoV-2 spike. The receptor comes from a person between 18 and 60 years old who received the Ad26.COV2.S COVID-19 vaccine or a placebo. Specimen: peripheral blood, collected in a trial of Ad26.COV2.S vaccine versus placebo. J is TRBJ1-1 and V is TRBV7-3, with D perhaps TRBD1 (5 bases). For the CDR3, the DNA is TGTGCCAGCAGCTCATCGGGACGGACGAACACTGAAGCTTTCTTT. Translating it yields CASSSSGRTNTEAFF.